This T cell receptor beta chain was profiled in a study of T cells in Graves' hyperthyroidism and ophthalmopathy. This clonotype was recorded a few times. TCR beta CDR3 regions were amplified from RNA transcripts. With the HTBI primer set, the TCR CDR3 went through a first round of RT-PCR. TCRdb re-derived calls from the multiplex PCR reads in MiXCR, one entry per CDR3 protein. Here the sample spans under 800,000 distinct CDR3 sequences, approximately 14% being singletons. It was considered stable Graves' hyperthyroidism when ophthalmopathy did not progress within 18 months. From germline, CDR1 is MNHEY and CDR2 SVGEGT. The CDR3 length is 17 residues. Trimming shortened V by 5 bases and J by 3 bases, and 19 bases separated the two germline ends.

The rearrangement uses TRBV6-2 or TRBV6-3 and TRBJ2-2; D uncertain. Source material: blood. The receptor was isolated from a woman aged 18 to 35 with Graves' hyperthyroidism. This CDR3 reads CASSPTPLVMDTGELFF. The CDR3 nucleotides are TGTGCCAGCAGTCCCACTCCCCTAGTTATGGACACCGGGGAGCTGTTTTTT.